This TCR beta chain was profiled in a study of blood T cell repertoires in COVID-19. At the level of the study: Collection of acute and convalescent COVID-19 samples took place in the United States, Italy and Spain. The cDNA or gDNA used as material had been derived from T cells, B-cell-depleted T cells, or PBMCs.

Enrolled during active infection, Seattle patients were then followed longitudinally. Repertoires were generated with immunoSEQ multiplex PCR, while TCRdb's copy carries only in-frame clones and drops some. Found here are 300,000 to 450,000 clones, 89% of them singletons; the top ten hold less than 5%. This CDR3 region has 14 residues. Germline CDR1 reads SNHLY; CDR2 reads FYNNEI. The J segment lost 0 bases and the V segment lost 5 bases, leaving 1 base of the junction unmatched. V gene TRBV2 combines with J gene TRBJ1-2; 9 bases fit TRBD1. The sample taken for sequencing was peripheral blood. This clonotype originated in a woman aged 55-75 years with COVID-19, enrolled during active disease. CDR3 sequence: CASSRQGANYGYTF. CDR3 in DNA: TGTGCCAGCAGTAGACAGGGGGCTAACTATGGCTACACCTTC. Based on the CDR3 plus reference TRBV2 and TRBJ1-2, the full variable domain is EPEVTQTPSHQVTQMGQEVILRCVPISNHLYFYWYRQILGQKVEFLVSFYNNEISEKSEIFDDQFSVERPDGSNFTLKIRSTKLEDSAMYFCASSRQGANYGYTFGSGTRLTVV.